This TCR beta chain was recorded in a study of cytomegalovirus exposure and HLA in healthy donors. Primers: 60 Vbeta forward and 13 Jbeta reverse. Authors' analysis steps: There were about 80 million unique TCR beta chains by a later count, and approximately 12 million of them were shared. The method was immunoSEQ multiplex PCR; TCRdb's version includes in-frame clones alone and lacks a portion of them. Clone size and the V and J calls come from that table; the DNA yielded D and trimming. The sample contains under 200,000 clones, about 77% of which appear only once. Per germline, CDR1 MNHNY and CDR2 SVGAGI (reference sequence). This CDR3 contains 16 residues. Trimming at V came to 6 bases and at J to 5 bases, leaving 9 bases not matched to a gene.

The chain links TRBV6-6 to TRBJ1-5; 11 bases align to TRBD1. The clonotype comes from a woman aged 40 to 50 in good health and CMV-seropositive. The sample was PBMCs. The CDR3 region has the DNA TGTGCCAGCAGACCCTCGGACAGGGGGCTCTATCAGCCCCAGCATTTT. It is translated as CASRPSDRGLYQPQHF.